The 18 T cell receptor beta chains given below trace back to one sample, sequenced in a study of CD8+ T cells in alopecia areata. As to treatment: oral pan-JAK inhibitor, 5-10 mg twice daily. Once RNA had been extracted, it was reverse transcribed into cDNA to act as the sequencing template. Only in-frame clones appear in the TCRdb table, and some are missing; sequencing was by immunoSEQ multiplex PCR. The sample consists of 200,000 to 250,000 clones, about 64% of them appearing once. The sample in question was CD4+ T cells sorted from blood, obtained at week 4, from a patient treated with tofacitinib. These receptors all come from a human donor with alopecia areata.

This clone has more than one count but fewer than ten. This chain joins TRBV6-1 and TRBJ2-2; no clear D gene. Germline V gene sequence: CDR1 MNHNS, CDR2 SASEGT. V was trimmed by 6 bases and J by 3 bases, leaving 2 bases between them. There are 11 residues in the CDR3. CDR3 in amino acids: CASRHTGELFF. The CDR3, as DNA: TGTGCCAGCAGACACACCGGGGAGCTGTTTTTT.

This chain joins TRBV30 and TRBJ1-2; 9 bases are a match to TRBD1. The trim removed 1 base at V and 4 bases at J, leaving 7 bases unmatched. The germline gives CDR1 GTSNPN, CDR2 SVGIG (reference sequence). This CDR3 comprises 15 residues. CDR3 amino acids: CAWSDTGTGPYGYTF. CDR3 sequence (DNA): TGTGCCTGGAGTGATACCGGGACAGGGCCCTATGGCTACACCTTC. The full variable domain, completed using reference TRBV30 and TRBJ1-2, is SQTIHQWPATLVQPVGSPLSLECTVEGTSNPNLYWYRQAAGRGLQLLFYSVGIGQISSEVPQNLSASRPQDRQFILSSKKLLLSDSGFYLCAWSDTGTGPYGYTFGSGTRLTVV.

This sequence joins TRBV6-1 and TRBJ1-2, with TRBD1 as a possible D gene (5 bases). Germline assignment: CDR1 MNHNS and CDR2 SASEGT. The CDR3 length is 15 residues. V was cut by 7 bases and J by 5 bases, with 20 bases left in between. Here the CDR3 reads CASKPLKSGSYGYTF. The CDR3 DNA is TGTGCCAGCAAGCCCCTAAAATCAGGGTCGTATGGCTACACCTTC.

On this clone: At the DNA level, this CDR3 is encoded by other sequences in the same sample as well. The CDR3 here is CASREENTGELFF. The CDR3 DNA reads TGCGCCAGCAGAGAAGAGAACACCGGGGAGCTGTTTTTT. This chain links TRBV5-1 with TRBJ2-2, with no clear D. Germline values: CDR1 SGHRS, CDR2 YFSETQ. The length of the CDR3 is 13 residues. Trimming stripped 5 bases from V and 1 base from J, with 6 bases between.

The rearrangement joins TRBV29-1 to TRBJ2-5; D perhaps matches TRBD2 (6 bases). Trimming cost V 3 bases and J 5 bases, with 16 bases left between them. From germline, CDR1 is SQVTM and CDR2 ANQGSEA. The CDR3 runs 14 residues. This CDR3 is CSVEPRVRGETQYF. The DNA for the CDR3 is TGCAGCGTTGAGCCCCGCGTTCGGGGGGAGACCCAGTACTTC.

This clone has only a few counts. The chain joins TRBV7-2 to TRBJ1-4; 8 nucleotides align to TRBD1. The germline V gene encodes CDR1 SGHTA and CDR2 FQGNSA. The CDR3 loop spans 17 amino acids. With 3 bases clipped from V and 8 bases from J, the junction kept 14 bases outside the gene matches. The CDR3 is CASSLTRGQGTSEKLFF. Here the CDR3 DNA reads TGTGCCAGCAGCTTGACAAGAGGACAGGGAACGTCCGAAAAACTGTTTTTT.

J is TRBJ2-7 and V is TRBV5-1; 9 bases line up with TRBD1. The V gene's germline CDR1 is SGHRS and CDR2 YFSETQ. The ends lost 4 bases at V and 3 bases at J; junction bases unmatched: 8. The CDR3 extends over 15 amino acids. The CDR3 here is CASSQTGTGYYEQYF. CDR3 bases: TGCGCCAGCAGCCAGACCGGGACAGGGTACTACGAGCAGTACTTC. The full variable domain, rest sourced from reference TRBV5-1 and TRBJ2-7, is KAGVTQTPRYLIKTRGQQVTLSCSPISGHRSVSWYQQTPGQGLQFLFEYFSETQRNKGNFPGRFSGRQFSNSRSEMNVSTLELGDSALYLCASSQTGTGYYEQYFGPGTRLTVT.

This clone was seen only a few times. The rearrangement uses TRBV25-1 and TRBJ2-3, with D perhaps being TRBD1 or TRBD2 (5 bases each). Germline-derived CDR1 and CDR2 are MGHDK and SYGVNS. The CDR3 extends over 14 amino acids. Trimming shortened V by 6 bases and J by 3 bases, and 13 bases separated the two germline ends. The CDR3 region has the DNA TGTGCCAGCAGGGGTGCTGGGGGAACAGATACGCAGTATTTT. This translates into CASRGAGGTDTQYF.

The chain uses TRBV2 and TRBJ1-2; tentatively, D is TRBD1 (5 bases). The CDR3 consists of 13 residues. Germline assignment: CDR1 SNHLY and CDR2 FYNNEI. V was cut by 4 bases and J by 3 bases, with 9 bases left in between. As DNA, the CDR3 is TGTGCCAGCAGTGTTGCGACAGACTATGGCTACACCTTC. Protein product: CASSVATDYGYTF. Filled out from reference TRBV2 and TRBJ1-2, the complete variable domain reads EPEVTQTPSHQVTQMGQEVILRCVPISNHLYFYWYRQILGQKVEFLVSFYNNEISEKSEIFDDQFSVERPDGSNFTLKIRSTKLEDSAMYFCASSVATDYGYTFGSGTRLTVV.

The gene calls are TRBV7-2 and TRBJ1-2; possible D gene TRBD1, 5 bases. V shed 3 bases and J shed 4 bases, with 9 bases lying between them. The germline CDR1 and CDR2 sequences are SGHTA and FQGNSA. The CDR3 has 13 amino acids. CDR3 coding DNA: TGTGCCAGCAGCTTCCAGGGTAGCTATGGCTACACCTTC. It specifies CASSFQGSYGYTF. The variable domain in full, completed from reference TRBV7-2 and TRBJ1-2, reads GAGVSQSPSNKVTEKGKDVELRCDPISGHTALYWYRQSLGQGLEFLIYFQGNSAPDKSGLPSDRFSAERTGGSVSTLTIQRTQQEDSAVYLCASSFQGSYGYTFGSGTRLTVV.

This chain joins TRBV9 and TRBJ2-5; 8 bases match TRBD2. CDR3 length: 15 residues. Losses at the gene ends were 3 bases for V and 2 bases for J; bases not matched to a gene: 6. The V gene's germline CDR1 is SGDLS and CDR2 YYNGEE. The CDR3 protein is CASSGQRGRQETQYF. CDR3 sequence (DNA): TGTGCCAGCAGCGGCCAGCGGGGGAGACAAGAGACCCAGTACTTC.

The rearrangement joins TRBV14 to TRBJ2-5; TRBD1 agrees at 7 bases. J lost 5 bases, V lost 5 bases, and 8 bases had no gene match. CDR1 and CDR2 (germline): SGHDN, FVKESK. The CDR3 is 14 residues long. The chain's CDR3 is CASSSNTGVETQYF. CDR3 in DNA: TGTGCCAGCAGCTCGAATACAGGGGTCGAGACCCAGTACTTC.

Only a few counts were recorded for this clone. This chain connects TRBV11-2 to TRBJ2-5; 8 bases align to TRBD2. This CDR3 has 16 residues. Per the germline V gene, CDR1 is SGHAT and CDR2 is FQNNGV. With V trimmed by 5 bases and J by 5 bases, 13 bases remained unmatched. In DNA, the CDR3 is TGTGCCAGCAGCGGGGCGGGGCTAGCGGGCTTGGAGACCCAGTACTTC. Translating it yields CASSGAGLAGLETQYF.

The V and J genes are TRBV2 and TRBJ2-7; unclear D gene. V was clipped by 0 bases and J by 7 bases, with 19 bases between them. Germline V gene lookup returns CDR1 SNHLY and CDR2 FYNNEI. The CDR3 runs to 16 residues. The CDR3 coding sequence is TGTGCCAGCAGTGAAGCACTGTACGCTGGAGAGGTGGAGCAGTACTTC. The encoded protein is CASSEALYAGEVEQYF. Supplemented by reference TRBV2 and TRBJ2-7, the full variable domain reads EPEVTQTPSHQVTQMGQEVILRCVPISNHLYFYWYRQILGQKVEFLVSFYNNEISEKSEIFDDQFSVERPDGSNFTLKIRSTKLEDSAMYFCASSEALYAGEVEQYFGPGTRLTVT.

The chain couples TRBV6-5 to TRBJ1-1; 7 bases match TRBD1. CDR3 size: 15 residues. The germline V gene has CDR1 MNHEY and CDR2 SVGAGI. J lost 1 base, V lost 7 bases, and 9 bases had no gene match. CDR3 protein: CASNRGAGWNTEAFF. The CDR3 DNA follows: TGTGCCAGCAACAGGGGAGCAGGGTGGAACACTGAAGCTTTCTTT.

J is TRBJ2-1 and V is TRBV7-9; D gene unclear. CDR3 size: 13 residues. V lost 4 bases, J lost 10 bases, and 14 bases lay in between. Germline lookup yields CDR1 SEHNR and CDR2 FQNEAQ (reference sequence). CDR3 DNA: TGTGCCAGCAGCTCAGACGCCCGTGAGGAGCAGTTCTTC. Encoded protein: CASSSDAREEQFF.

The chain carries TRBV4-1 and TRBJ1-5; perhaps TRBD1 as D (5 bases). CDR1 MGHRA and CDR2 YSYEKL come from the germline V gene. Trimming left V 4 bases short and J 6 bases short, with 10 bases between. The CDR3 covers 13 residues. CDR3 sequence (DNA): TGCGCCAGCAGCCCTACAGGAGGTCAGCCCCAGCATTTT. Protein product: CASSPTGGQPQHF.

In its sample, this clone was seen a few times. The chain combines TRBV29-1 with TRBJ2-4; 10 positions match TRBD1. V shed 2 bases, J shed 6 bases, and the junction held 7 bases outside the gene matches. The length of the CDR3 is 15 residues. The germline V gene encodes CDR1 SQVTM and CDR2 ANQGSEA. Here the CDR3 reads CSVELTGQGRNIQYF. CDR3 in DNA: TGCAGCGTTGAATTAACGGGACAGGGGAGAAACATTCAGTACTTC.